One and the same sample provided the 27 T cell receptor beta chains below, sequenced in a study of cytomegalovirus exposure and HLA in healthy donors. The PCR made use of 60 Vbeta and 13 Jbeta primers. Repertoires were generated with immunoSEQ multiplex PCR, while TCRdb's copy carries only in-frame clones and drops some. This sample has about 160,000 clones, with about 85% found just once. Input material: PBMCs. These receptors originate from a young man in good health and CMV-seropositive.

The V and J genes are TRBV9 and TRBJ1-2; 8 bases map to TRBD1. CDR3 length: 15 residues. The germline gives CDR1 SGDLS, CDR2 YYNGEE. J lost 6 bases, V lost 2 bases, and 9 bases had no gene match. CDR3 DNA sequence: TGTGCCAGCAGCGTCGGTGGAGGACAGGGAGATGGCTACACCTTC. It encodes CASSVGGGQGDGYTF.

V and J are TRBV19 and TRBJ1-3; D unresolved. Germline CDR1 reads LNHDA; CDR2 reads SQIVND (reference sequence). Trimming took 6 bases from V and 0 from J, leaving 6 bases between them. The CDR3 length is 13 residues. The CDR3 bases are TGTGCCAGTAGGCTGAGCTCTGGAAACACCATATATTTT. It translates to CASRLSSGNTIYF.

The chain recombines TRBV13 with TRBJ2-7, with D possibly matching TRBD1 (5 bases). This CDR3 has 14 amino acids. Germline V CDR1 and CDR2: PRHDT, FYEKMQ (reference sequence). Trimming stripped 2 bases from V and 6 bases from J, with 14 bases between. The CDR3 protein is CASSLKQGRSEQYF. The CDR3 nucleotides read TGTGCCAGCAGCTTAAAGCAGGGTCGGAGCGAGCAGTACTTC.

This chain uses TRBV28 with TRBJ1-5; the D is unclear. This CDR3 is 15 amino acids long. The ends were cut back, 5 bases at V and 3 bases at J, with 14 bases in the middle. The germline CDR1 and CDR2 sequences are MDHEN and SYDVKM. The CDR3 nucleotides read TGTGCCAGCAGTGTCCCTCCAGGACTCAATCAGCCCCAGCATTTT. It encodes CASSVPPGLNQPQHF.

This clone was picked up a small number of times. The rearrangement links TRBV4-3 to TRBJ1-6, with 7 nucleotides matching TRBD1. V shed 0 bases, J shed 3 bases, and the junction held 8 bases outside the gene matches. The V gene's germline CDR1 is LGHNA and CDR2 YSLEER. The CDR3 has 18 amino acids. CDR3 protein: CASSQELTGFGYNSPLHF. The CDR3 nucleotides read TGCGCCAGCAGCCAAGAACTGACAGGGTTCGGCTATAATTCACCCCTCCACTTT.

The chain employs TRBV9 and TRBJ2-5, with D maybe TRBD2 (6 bases). The CDR3 loop spans 14 amino acids. V was clipped by 2 bases and J by 3 bases, with 11 bases between them. Germline values: CDR1 SGDLS, CDR2 YYNGEE. CDR3 sequence reads: CASSVQPGEETQYF. The CDR3 nucleotides are TGTGCCAGCAGCGTTCAACCGGGGGAAGAGACCCAGTACTTC. Using reference TRBV9 and TRBJ2-5 for the parts outside the CDR3, the full variable domain is DSGVTQTPKHLITATGQRVTLRCSPRSGDLSVYWYQQSLDQGLQFLIQYYNGEERAKGNILERFSAQQFPDLHSELNLSSLELGDSALYFCASSVQPGEETQYFGPGTRLLVL.

V gene TRBV5-1 combines with J gene TRBJ2-2; 11 bases align to TRBD1. V shed 4 bases and J 5 bases; nucleotides not matched to a gene: 4. CDR3 length: 15 residues. Per germline, CDR1 SGHRS and CDR2 YFSETQ. The CDR3 reads CASSPGTGGTGELFF. As DNA, the CDR3 is TGCGCCAGCAGCCCTGGGACAGGGGGAACCGGGGAGCTGTTTTTT. Complete variable domain (other parts from reference TRBV5-1 and TRBJ2-2): KAGVTQTPRYLIKTRGQQVTLSCSPISGHRSVSWYQQTPGQGLQFLFEYFSETQRNKGNFPGRFSGRQFSNSRSEMNVSTLELGDSALYLCASSPGTGGTGELFFGEGSRLTVL.

This clone was counted a single time. J is TRBJ1-6 and V is TRBV6-1; 8 nucleotides match TRBD1. V lost 3 bases and J lost 9; bases outside the gene matches: 7. Germline V gene data show CDR1 as MNHNS and CDR2 as SASEGT. CDR3 length equals 15 residues. The CDR3 is CASSDPTGAFSPLHF. DNA for the CDR3: TGTGCCAGCAGTGACCCGACAGGGGCCTTTTCACCCCTCCACTTT.

In its sample, this clone was seen a few times. The V call is TRBV5-6, the J call TRBJ2-3, with 10 bases aligning to TRBD2. The CDR3 spans 16 residues. J gave up 4 bases and V 3 bases, and 8 bases lay outside the gene matches. Germline V gives CDR1 SGHDT, CDR2 YYEEEE. The CDR3 region is CASSWGSGGPSDTQYF. Written as DNA, the CDR3 is TGTGCCAGCAGCTGGGGTAGCGGGGGGCCCTCAGATACGCAGTATTTT.

This clone has more than one count but fewer than ten. The rearrangement uses TRBV6-1 and TRBJ2-1, with 9 positions matching TRBD1. CDR3 length: 14 residues. Germline V gives CDR1 MNHNS, CDR2 SASEGT. The J segment lost 6 bases and the V segment lost 5 bases, leaving 5 bases of the junction unmatched. CDR3 residues: CASSPGTGLNEQFF. Written as DNA, the CDR3 is TGTGCCAGCAGTCCCGGGACAGGGCTCAATGAGCAGTTCTTC.

This clone has only one observation. The J gene is TRBJ2-7, the V gene TRBV7-2, with D unresolved. V dropped 2 bases and J dropped 2 bases, with 13 bases sitting between them. There are 15 residues in the CDR3. Germline V CDR1 and CDR2: SGHTA, FQGNSA. As DNA, the CDR3 is TGTGCCAGCAGCTTATCTACCGGGTCGCCCTACGAGCAGTACTTC. The encoded protein is CASSLSTGSPYEQYF.

This clone appeared a single time. The V call is TRBV10-1, the J call TRBJ2-5; D may be TRBD1 (6 bases). The end of the DNA is better explained by TRBJ2-7, so the J call may be wrong. CDR3 size: 14 residues. The germline CDR1 and CDR2 sequences are WNHNN and SYGVQD (reference sequence). The CDR3 protein is CANPTGTSSYEQYF. Written as DNA, the CDR3 is TGCGCCAATCCGACAGGAACAAGCTCCTACGAGCAGTACTTC.

The rearrangement uses TRBV5-4 and TRBJ1-2, with D tentatively TRBD1 (6 bases). The CDR3 spans 13 residues. The ends were cut back, 0 bases at V and 8 bases at J, with 11 bases in the middle. CDR1 SGHNT and CDR2 YYREEE come from the germline V gene (reference sequence). In DNA, the CDR3 is TGTGCCAGCAGCTTGGCGGGGGGGCGAGGCTACACCTTC. This sequence encodes CASSLAGGRGYTF.

The genes are TRBV19 and TRBJ1-2; D not resolved. The CDR3 extends over 13 amino acids. Germline V gene data show CDR1 as LNHDA and CDR2 as SQIVND (reference sequence). V lost 7 bases and J 7 bases, leaving 16 bases between the germline ends. The CDR3: CASNFLGGGGYTF. The CDR3 region has the DNA TGTGCCAGTAACTTTTTGGGCGGAGGTGGCTACACCTTC.

This clone came up once. This sequence joins TRBV12-5 and TRBJ2-2, with D unresolved. This CDR3 comprises 16 residues. Germline V gives CDR1 LGHNT, CDR2 FRNRAP. Between the trimmed V and J ends, which lost 0 bases and 1 base, there was a span of 9 bases. The CDR3 here is CASGLVLGKNTGELFF. DNA for the CDR3: TGTGCTAGTGGTTTGGTTTTGGGCAAGAACACCGGGGAGCTGTTTTTT.

This clone appeared a single time. This chain uses TRBV7-7 with TRBJ2-3, with TRBD1 identical over 7 bases. Losses at the gene ends were 1 base for V and 8 bases for J; bases not matched to a gene: 3. The CDR3 length is 13 residues. Germline CDR1 and CDR2: SSHAT and FNYEAQ (reference sequence). The CDR3, as DNA: TGTGCCAGCAGCTTAGTAGAGGGGGCTACGCAGTATTTT. This codes for CASSLVEGATQYF.

This sequence joins TRBV30 and TRBJ1-2; the D is unclear. CDR3 length equals 14 residues. Germline CDR1 reads GTSNPN; CDR2 reads SVGIG (reference sequence). Between the trimmed V and J ends, which lost 1 base and 7 bases, there was a span of 16 bases. CDR3 in amino acids: CAWSGAGSMTGYTF. The DNA of the CDR3 is TGTGCCTGGAGTGGAGCGGGAAGTATGACTGGCTACACCTTC.

The chain uses TRBV4-1 and TRBJ1-2; a possible D gene is TRBD1 (6 bases). V dropped 8 bases and J dropped 5 bases, with 18 bases sitting between them. CDR1 MGHRA and CDR2 YSYEKL come from the germline V gene. The CDR3 is 14 amino acids. CDR3 nucleotides: TGCGCCAGCCGAGGGCAGGGGAATAAGTATGGCTACACCTTC. This translates into CASRGQGNKYGYTF.

The rearrangement uses TRBV6-5 and TRBJ1-6; 12 bases line up with TRBD1. CDR1 and CDR2 (germline): MNHEY, SVGAGI. V dropped 4 bases and J dropped 7; count of bases not matched to a gene: 2. This CDR3 spans 15 amino acids. The CDR3 spells CASSSGTGGNSPLHF. The DNA of the CDR3 is TGTGCCAGCAGTTCGGGGACAGGGGGCAATTCACCCCTCCACTTT.

The chain recombines TRBV10-3 with TRBJ1-4, with TRBD1 as a possible D gene (6 bases). The CDR3 spans 15 residues. CDR1 is ENHRY, CDR2 SYGVKD, per germline. The V end was cut by 7 bases, the J end by 0 bases, with 12 bases between. In nucleotides, the CDR3 is TGTGCCATCAAGAGAGGGGGGGCAACTAATGAAAAACTGTTTTTT. It is translated as CAIKRGGATNEKLFF.

The rearrangement uses TRBV10-3 and TRBJ2-2; 10 nucleotides line up with TRBD1. This CDR3 contains 14 residues. Germline V lookup: CDR1 ENHRY, CDR2 SYGVKD. V dropped 10 bases and J dropped 1; count of bases not matched to a gene: 3. The CDR3 region is CATGDRGNTGELFF. The CDR3 coding sequence is TGTGCCACTGGGGACAGGGGGAACACCGGGGAGCTGTTTTTT.

The chain joins TRBV15 to TRBJ2-3; 12 bases map to TRBD2. The ends lost 0 bases at V and 10 bases at J; junction bases unmatched: 5. This CDR3 has 15 amino acids. The germline CDR1 and CDR2 sequences are LNHNV and YYDKDF (reference sequence). CDR3 loop: CATSRDRLAGVPQYF. The CDR3 DNA is TGTGCCACCAGCAGAGACCGACTAGCGGGGGTTCCGCAGTATTTT.

The chain combines TRBV10-2 with TRBJ2-5; 9 bases agree with TRBD2. Germline values: CDR1 WSHSY, CDR2 SAAADI. V lost 6 bases to trimming and J lost 5 bases; unmatched junction nucleotides: 4. The length of the CDR3 is 13 residues. The CDR3 region is CASSGTSRETQYF. The CDR3 region has the DNA TGCGCCAGCAGCGGGACTAGCCGGGAGACCCAGTACTTC.

This chain joins TRBV19 and TRBJ2-6, with a tentative D call TRBD2 (5 bases). The CDR3 covers 16 residues. CDR1 is LNHDA and CDR2 is SQIVND in the germline V gene (reference sequence). V lost 5 bases, J lost 2 bases, and 13 bases lay in between. CDR3 residues: CASSSQGRAGANVLTF. The CDR3 DNA reads TGTGCCAGTAGTTCCCAAGGGCGGGCTGGGGCCAACGTCCTGACTTTC.

The chain recombines TRBV30 with TRBJ2-7; the D gene is possibly TRBD2 (6 bases). The CDR3 extends over 13 amino acids. Germline V gene lookup returns CDR1 GTSNPN and CDR2 SVGIG (reference sequence). V lost 0 bases and J 0 bases, leaving 6 bases between the germline ends. The CDR3 protein is CAWSVGGSYEQYF. The CDR3 bases are TGTGCCTGGAGTGTGGGAGGCTCCTACGAGCAGTACTTC.

J is TRBJ1-6 and V is TRBV2; weak D call: TRBD1 (6 bases). V shed 5 bases and J shed 7 bases, with 12 bases lying between them. Germline V CDR1 and CDR2: SNHLY, FYNNEI. The CDR3 is 14 amino acids. The CDR3, as DNA: TGTGCCAGCAGTTACGACAGGCCCAATTCACCCCTCCACTTT. Protein product: CASSYDRPNSPLHF. The full variable domain, in which reference TRBV2 and TRBJ1-6 provide the parts outside the CDR3, is EPEVTQTPSHQVTQMGQEVILRCVPISNHLYFYWYRQILGQKVEFLVSFYNNEISEKSEIFDDQFSVERPDGSNFTLKIRSTKLEDSAMYFCASSYDRPNSPLHFGNGTRLTVT.

The chain has TRBV7-8 and TRBJ1-1; D is perhaps TRBD1 (6 bases). There are 16 residues in the CDR3. Trimming removed 5 bases from V and 1 base from J, with 17 bases in between. Germline V gene sequence: CDR1 SGHVS, CDR2 FQNEAQ. The CDR3 region is CASSASSRTENTEAFF. The DNA for the CDR3 is TGTGCCAGCAGCGCCTCCTCTAGGACAGAGAACACTGAAGCTTTCTTT.